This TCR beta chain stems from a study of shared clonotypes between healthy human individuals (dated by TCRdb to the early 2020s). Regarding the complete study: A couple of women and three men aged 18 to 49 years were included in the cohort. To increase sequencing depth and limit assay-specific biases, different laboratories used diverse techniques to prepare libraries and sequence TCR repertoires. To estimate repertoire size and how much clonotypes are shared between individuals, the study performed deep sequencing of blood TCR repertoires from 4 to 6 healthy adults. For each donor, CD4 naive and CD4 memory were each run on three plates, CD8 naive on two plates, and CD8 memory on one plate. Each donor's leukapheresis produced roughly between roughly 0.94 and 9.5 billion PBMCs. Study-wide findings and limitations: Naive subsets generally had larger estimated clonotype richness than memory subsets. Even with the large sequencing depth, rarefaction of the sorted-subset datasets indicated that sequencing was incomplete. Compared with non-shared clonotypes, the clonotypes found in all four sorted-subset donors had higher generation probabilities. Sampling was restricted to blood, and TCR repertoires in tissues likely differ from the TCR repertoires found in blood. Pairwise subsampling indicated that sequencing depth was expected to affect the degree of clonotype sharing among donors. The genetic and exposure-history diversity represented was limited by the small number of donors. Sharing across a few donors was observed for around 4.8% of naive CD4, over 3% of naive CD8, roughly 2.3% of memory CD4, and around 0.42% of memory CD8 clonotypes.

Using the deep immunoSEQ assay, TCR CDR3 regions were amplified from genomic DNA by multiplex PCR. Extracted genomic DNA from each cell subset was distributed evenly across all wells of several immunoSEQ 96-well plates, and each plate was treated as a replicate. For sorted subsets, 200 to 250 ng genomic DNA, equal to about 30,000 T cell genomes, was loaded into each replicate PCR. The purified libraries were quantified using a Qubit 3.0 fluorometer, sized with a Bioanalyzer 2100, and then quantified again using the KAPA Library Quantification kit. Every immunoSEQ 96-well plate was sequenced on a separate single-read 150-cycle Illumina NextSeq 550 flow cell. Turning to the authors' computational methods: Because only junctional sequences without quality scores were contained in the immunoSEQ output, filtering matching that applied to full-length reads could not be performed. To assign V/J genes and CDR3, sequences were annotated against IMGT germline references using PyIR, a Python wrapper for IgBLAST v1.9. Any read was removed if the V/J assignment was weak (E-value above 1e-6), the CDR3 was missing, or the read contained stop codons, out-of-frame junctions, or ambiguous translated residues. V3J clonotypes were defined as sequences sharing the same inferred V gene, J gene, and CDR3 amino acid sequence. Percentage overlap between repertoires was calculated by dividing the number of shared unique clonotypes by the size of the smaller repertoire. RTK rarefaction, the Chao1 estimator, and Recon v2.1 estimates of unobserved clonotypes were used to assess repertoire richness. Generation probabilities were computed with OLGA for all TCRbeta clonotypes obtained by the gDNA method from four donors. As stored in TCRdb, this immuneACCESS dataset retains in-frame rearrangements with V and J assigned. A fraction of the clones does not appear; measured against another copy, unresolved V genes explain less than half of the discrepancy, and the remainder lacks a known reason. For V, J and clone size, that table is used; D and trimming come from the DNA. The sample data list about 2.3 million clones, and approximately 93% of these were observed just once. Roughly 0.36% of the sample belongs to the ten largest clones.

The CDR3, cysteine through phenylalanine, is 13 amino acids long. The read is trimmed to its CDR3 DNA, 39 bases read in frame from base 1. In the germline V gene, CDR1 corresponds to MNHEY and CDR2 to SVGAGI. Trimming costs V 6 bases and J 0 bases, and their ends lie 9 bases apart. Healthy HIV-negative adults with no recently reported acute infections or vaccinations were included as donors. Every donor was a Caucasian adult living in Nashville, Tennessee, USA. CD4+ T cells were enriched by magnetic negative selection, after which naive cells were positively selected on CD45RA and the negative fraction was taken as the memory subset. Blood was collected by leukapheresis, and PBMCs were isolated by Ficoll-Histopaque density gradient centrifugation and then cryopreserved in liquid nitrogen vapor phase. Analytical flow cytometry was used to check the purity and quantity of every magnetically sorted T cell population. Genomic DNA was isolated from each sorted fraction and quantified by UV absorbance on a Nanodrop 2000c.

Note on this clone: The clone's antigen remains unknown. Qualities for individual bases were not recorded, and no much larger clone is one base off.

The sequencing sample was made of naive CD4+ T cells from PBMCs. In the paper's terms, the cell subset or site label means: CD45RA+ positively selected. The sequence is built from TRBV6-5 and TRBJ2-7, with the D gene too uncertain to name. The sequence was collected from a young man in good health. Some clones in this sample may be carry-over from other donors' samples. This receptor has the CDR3 CASSRVGSYEQYF. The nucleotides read TGTGCCAGCAGCCGTGTTGGCTCCTACGAGCAGTACTTC.